One T cell receptor (beta chain) is described in this entry. Its antigen is unknown. No base-level quality is on record; no much larger clone is a single base apart. The data were obtained in a study of patients and donors after allogeneic stem cell transplantation (dated by TCRdb to about 2020). Library method: RT-PCR. The instrument given in TCRdb is NextSeq 550. The public reads were quality trimmed at Q25 with fastp and then assembled into clones with MiXCR by TCRdb, keeping productive beta chains. Every distinct CDR3 protein forms one entry, paired with its most common genes and DNA. The table for this sample lists about 960,000 distinct CDR3 sequences; about a sixth of them were counted only once. The leading ten clones occupy roughly 6.4% of the sample. The CDR3 numbers 14 residues from cysteine through phenylalanine. Only the CDR3 region is kept as DNA, spanning 42 bases read in frame from base 1. The V and J ends are trimmed by 1 base and 5 bases, leaving 11 bases between them. CDR1 is given as SGHTA and CDR2 as FQGNSA, both from the germline V gene.

Sequenced material: blood, either unsorted or a sorted T cell fraction (not recorded which). The chain couples TRBV7-2 to TRBJ1-2; TRBD1 is a weak D gene call, 5 bases matching. This TCR came from a human donor who was either an allogeneic HSCT recipient or a stem cell or donor lymphocyte infusion donor (not recorded which). It is not recorded whose cells these are; they may come from a transplant donor. The DNA reads as follows: TGTGCCAGCAGCTTAGTGGGGCCCGAGTATGGCTACACCTTC. The resulting protein is CASSLVGPEYGYTF.